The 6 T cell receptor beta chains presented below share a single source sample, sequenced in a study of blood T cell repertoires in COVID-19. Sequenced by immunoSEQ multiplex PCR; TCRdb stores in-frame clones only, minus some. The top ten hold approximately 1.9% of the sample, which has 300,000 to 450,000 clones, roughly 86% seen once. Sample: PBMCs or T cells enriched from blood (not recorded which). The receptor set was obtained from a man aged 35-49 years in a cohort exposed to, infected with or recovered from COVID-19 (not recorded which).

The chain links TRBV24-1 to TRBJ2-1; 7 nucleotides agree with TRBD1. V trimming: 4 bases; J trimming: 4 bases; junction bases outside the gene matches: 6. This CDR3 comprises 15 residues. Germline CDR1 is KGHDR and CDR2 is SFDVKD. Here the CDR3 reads CATSEPGTEYNEQFF. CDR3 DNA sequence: TGTGCCACCAGTGAACCCGGGACAGAATACAATGAGCAGTTCTTC.

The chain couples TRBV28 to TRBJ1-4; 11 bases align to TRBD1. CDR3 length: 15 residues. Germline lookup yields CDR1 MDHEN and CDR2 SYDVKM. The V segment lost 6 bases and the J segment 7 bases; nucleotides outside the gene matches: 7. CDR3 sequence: CASRFEGTGGEKLFF. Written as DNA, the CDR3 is TGTGCCAGCAGATTCGAAGGGACAGGGGGTGAAAAACTGTTTTTT.

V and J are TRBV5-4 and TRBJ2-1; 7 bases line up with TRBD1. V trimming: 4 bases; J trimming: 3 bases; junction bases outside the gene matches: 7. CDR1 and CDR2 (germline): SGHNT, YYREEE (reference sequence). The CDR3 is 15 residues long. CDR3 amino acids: CASSRDRDGYNEQFF. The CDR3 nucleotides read TGTGCCAGCAGCCGAGACAGGGACGGCTACAATGAGCAGTTCTTC.

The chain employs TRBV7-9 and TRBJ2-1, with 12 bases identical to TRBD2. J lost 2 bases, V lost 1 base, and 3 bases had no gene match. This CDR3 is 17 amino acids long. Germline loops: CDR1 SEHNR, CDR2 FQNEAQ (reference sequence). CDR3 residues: CASSLGTSGKTYNEQFF. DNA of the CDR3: TGTGCCAGCAGCTTAGGGACTAGCGGGAAAACCTACAATGAGCAGTTCTTC.

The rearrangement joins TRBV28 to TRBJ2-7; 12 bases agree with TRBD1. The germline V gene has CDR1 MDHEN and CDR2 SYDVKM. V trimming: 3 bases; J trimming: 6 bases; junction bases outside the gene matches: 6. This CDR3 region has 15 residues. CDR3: CASSLPGTGGGEQYF. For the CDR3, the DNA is TGTGCCAGCAGTTTGCCCGGGACAGGGGGCGGCGAGCAGTACTTC.

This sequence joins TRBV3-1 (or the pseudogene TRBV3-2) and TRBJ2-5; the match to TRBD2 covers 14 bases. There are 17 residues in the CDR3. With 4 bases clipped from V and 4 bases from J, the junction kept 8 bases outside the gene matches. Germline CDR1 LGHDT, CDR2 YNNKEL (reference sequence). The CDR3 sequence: CASSLRLAGGYGETQYF. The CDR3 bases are TGTGCCAGCAGCCTTCGACTAGCGGGAGGGTATGGAGAGACCCAGTACTTC.